Each of the 18 T cell receptor beta chains below was sequenced from the same sample in a study of beta chain features in type 1 diabetes. Sequencing targeted expressed TCRB transcripts, as all isolated RNA had been reverse transcribed. Some clones are missing from TCRdb's copy, which holds only in-frame ones; the method was immunoSEQ multiplex PCR. The table lists about 250,000 clones, roughly 13% of them singletons. Sequencing used naive CD4+ T cells from blood. These receptor sequences come from a woman aged 40 to 50 in good health.

The table lists this clone with a few counts. The chain carries TRBV19 and TRBJ1-3; TRBD1 might be the D (5 bases). V lost 7 bases and J lost 3, with 16 bases in between. Germline V gene data show CDR1 as LNHDA and CDR2 as SQIVND (reference sequence). CDR3 length equals 15 residues. The CDR3 nucleotides are TGTGCCAGTACCCCGACAGTCTCGAATGGAAACACCATATATTTT. This gives the protein CASTPTVSNGNTIYF.

The chain links TRBV2 to TRBJ2-1; maybe TRBD2 (6 bases). Germline V lookup: CDR1 SNHLY, CDR2 FYNNEI. V dropped 5 bases and J dropped 5 bases, with 10 bases sitting between them. The CDR3 is 13 amino acids. Written as DNA, the CDR3 is TGTGCCAGCAGTCCTCCGGGAGACAATGAGCAGTTCTTC. It specifies CASSPPGDNEQFF.

The chain links TRBV14 to TRBJ2-7; D is undetermined. Trimming removed 1 base at V and 2 bases at J, with 6 bases between. This CDR3 is built from 13 residues. Germline loops: CDR1 SGHDN, CDR2 FVKESK. CDR3 sequence: CASSQATAYEQYF. CDR3 sequence (DNA): TGTGCCAGCAGCCAAGCAACTGCCTACGAGCAGTACTTC. Full variable domain (rest looked up from reference TRBV14 and TRBJ2-7): EAGVTQFPSHSVIEKGQTVTLRCDPISGHDNLYWYRRVMGKEIKFLLHFVKESKQDESGMPNNRFLAERTGGTYSTLKVQPAELEDSGVYFCASSQATAYEQYFGPGTRLTVT.

The table lists this clone with a few counts. The chain combines TRBV18 with TRBJ2-3, with TRBD1 matching over 9 bases. The CDR3 contains 15 residues. J gave up 5 bases and V 3 bases, and 6 bases lay outside the gene matches. Looked up from germline, CDR1 is KGHSH and CDR2 is LQKENI. This CDR3 is CASSPRTGARDTQYF. CDR3 coding DNA: TGTGCCAGCTCACCGAGGACAGGGGCGAGAGATACGCAGTATTTT. Looking up the rest from reference TRBV18 and TRBJ2-3 gives the full variable domain: NAGVMQNPRHLVRRRGQEARLRCSPMKGHSHVYWYRQLPEEGLKFMVYLQKENIIDESGMPKERFSAEFPKEGPSILRIQQVVRGDSAAYFCASSPRTGARDTQYFGPGTRLTVL.

The genes are TRBV5-6 and TRBJ2-7; TRBD1 matches at 9 bases. Germline V gene sequence: CDR1 SGHDT, CDR2 YYEEEE. The ends lost 2 bases at V and 1 base at J; junction bases unmatched: 4. The CDR3 contains 15 residues. The CDR3 DNA reads as TGTGCCAGCAGCTTCACCGGGACAGGGTCCTACGAGCAGTACTTC. This encodes CASSFTGTGSYEQYF.

The V and J genes are TRBV10-3 and TRBJ1-2, with D perhaps TRBD1 (6 bases). V was pared by 3 bases and J by 0 bases, with 14 bases between. Per germline, CDR1 ENHRY and CDR2 SYGVKD. This CDR3 contains 16 residues. CDR3 sequence reads: CAISDDRHPSNYGYTF. The CDR3 DNA reads TGTGCCATCAGTGACGACAGGCATCCCTCTAACTATGGCTACACCTTC.

A note on this clone: One end of the junction does not line up with germline, which may come from a read error. CDR3: CAGRAREGDGYTF. CDR3 in DNA: TGTGCCGGCAGGGCTCGTGAAGGGGATGGCTACACCTTC. The chain carries TRBV6-5 and TRBJ1-2, with D perhaps matching TRBD1 (5 bases). This CDR3 spans 13 amino acids. Per the germline V gene, CDR1 is MNHEY and CDR2 is SVGAGI.

The chain employs TRBV6-6 and TRBJ1-2; 8 bases align to TRBD1. The J segment lost 6 bases and the V segment lost 4 bases, leaving 4 bases of the junction unmatched. Per the germline V gene, CDR1 is MNHNY and CDR2 is SVGAGI (reference sequence). The CDR3 covers 13 residues. The CDR3 here is CASSLQGVDGYTF. The CDR3 region has the DNA TGTGCCAGCAGTTTACAGGGGGTGGATGGCTACACCTTC.

The chain has TRBV7-8 and TRBJ1-2, with D possibly TRBD1 on 6 matching bases. CDR1 is SGHVS, CDR2 FQNEAQ, per germline. The CDR3 runs 16 residues. Trimming stripped 5 bases from V and 1 base from J, with 17 bases between. The DNA of the CDR3 is TGTGCCAGCAGCGAACTGACAGGAAGATTTAACTATGGCTACACCTTC. Translating it yields CASSELTGRFNYGYTF.

This clone was counted a few times. This sequence joins TRBV18 and TRBJ1-1; D is ambiguous. The V gene lost 0 bases and the J gene lost 0 bases, with 5 bases spanning the gap. The germline gives CDR1 KGHSH, CDR2 LQKENI. This CDR3 has 14 amino acids. This CDR3 is CASSPPSMNTEAFF. In DNA, the CDR3 is TGTGCCAGCTCACCACCTAGCATGAACACTGAAGCTTTCTTT.

Only a few counts were recorded for this clone. The V gene is TRBV15, the J gene TRBJ1-1, with 9 bases matching TRBD1. Germline V gene data show CDR1 as LNHNV and CDR2 as YYDKDF (reference sequence). After removal of 3 bases from V and 7 bases from J, the junction contained 6 bases not matched to a gene. The length of the CDR3 is 14 residues. This CDR3 reads CATSSDRGAVEAFF. The CDR3, as DNA: TGTGCCACCAGCAGTGACAGGGGGGCGGTTGAAGCTTTCTTT.

This chain connects TRBV5-1 to TRBJ2-2, with 7 bases aligning to TRBD1. Germline V CDR1 and CDR2: SGHRS, YFSETQ. The J segment lost 5 bases and the V segment lost 2 bases, leaving 9 bases of the junction unmatched. There are 16 residues in the CDR3. The CDR3 nucleotides read TGCGCCAGCAGCTTAAGGGGGCCCTCACGAACCGGGGAGCTGTTTTTT. It encodes CASSLRGPSRTGELFF. Filled out from reference TRBV5-1 and TRBJ2-2, the complete variable domain reads KAGVTQTPRYLIKTRGQQVTLSCSPISGHRSVSWYQQTPGQGLQFLFEYFSETQRNKGNFPGRFSGRQFSNSRSEMNVSTLELGDSALYLCASSLRGPSRTGELFFGEGSRLTVL.

J is TRBJ2-7 and V is TRBV6-6, with D possibly TRBD2 on 6 matching bases. CDR1 and CDR2 (germline): MNHNY, SVGAGI (reference sequence). This CDR3 is built from 15 residues. Trimming removed 4 bases at V and 0 bases at J, with 13 bases between. The CDR3, as DNA: TGTGCCAGCAGTTCCACTAGCCCAAACTCCTACGAGCAGTACTTC. It yields the protein CASSSTSPNSYEQYF.

Worth noting for this clone: A read error may produce the germline difference seen at one junction end. The rearrangement joins TRBV11-2 to TRBJ2-4, with a weak D call TRBD1 (5 bases). Germline lookup yields CDR1 SGHAT and CDR2 FQNNGV. The CDR3 contains 13 residues. CDR3 sequence reads: CASSLSEQTDGSF. CDR3 sequence (DNA): TGTGCCAGCAGCTTATCGGAACAGACAGATGGTTCCTTC.

The rearrangement links TRBV7-2 to TRBJ2-5; 9 bases fit TRBD2. J was trimmed by 2 bases and V by 1 base; bases with no gene match: 2. Germline V gives CDR1 SGHTA, CDR2 FQGNSA. The CDR3 runs to 15 residues. The CDR3 here is CASSLVAGVQETQYF. As DNA, the CDR3 is TGTGCCAGCAGCTTAGTAGCGGGGGTACAAGAGACCCAGTACTTC.

The J gene is TRBJ2-7, the V gene TRBV5-4, with D hard to call. Germline values: CDR1 SGHNT, CDR2 YYREEE (reference sequence). This CDR3 is built from 13 residues. Trimming took 4 bases from V and 2 from J, leaving 10 bases between them. CDR3 bases: TGTGCCAGCAGCAAGGAACGGGCCTACGAGCAGTACTTC. Its translation is CASSKERAYEQYF.

This clone was seen more than once but under ten times. The chain couples TRBV6-5 to TRBJ1-3, with a tentative D call TRBD1 (6 bases). V shed 6 bases and J shed 4 bases, with 7 bases lying between them. Germline lookup yields CDR1 MNHEY and CDR2 SVGAGI. This CDR3 is 12 amino acids long. CDR3 protein: CASRDRGNTIYF. The CDR3 DNA follows: TGTGCCAGCAGAGACAGGGGAAACACCATATATTTT.

This clone was counted a few times. The CDR3 DNA is TGCAGCGTCCGGGACTTAAACTATGGCTACACCTTC. Encoded protein: CSVRDLNYGYTF. The chain couples TRBV29-1 to TRBJ1-2, with D possibly TRBD1 on 5 matching bases. Germline V CDR1 and CDR2: SQVTM, ANQGSEA. This CDR3 is built from 12 residues. V lost 6 bases and J 2 bases, leaving 10 bases between the germline ends.